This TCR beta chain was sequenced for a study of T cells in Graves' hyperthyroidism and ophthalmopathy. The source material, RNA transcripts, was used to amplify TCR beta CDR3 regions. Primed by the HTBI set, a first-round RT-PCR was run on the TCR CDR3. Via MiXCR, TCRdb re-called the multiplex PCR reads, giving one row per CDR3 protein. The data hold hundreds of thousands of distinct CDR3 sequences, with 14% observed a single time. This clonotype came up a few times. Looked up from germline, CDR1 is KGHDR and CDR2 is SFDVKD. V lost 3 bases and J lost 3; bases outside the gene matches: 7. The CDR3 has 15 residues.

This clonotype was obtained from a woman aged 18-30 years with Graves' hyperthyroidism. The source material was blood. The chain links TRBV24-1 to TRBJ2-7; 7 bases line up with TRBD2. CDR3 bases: TGTGCCACCAGTGATCCCCGGACTAGGAGCTACGAGCAGTACTTC. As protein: CATSDPRTRSYEQYF.